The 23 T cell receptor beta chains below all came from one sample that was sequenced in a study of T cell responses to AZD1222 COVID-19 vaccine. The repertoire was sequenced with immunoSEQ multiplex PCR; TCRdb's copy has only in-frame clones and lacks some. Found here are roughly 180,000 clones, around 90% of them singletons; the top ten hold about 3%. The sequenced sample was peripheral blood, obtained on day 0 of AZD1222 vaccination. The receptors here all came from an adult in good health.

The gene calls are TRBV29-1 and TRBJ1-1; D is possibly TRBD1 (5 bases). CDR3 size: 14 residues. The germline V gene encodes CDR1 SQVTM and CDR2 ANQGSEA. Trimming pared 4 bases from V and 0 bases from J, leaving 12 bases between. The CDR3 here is CSVADPGLNTEAFF. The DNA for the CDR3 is TGCAGCGTTGCTGATCCAGGGTTGAACACTGAAGCTTTCTTT.

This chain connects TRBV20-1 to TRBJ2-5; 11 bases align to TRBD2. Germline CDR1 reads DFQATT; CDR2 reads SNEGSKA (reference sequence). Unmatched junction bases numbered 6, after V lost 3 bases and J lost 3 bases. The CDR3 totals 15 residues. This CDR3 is CSASSGRDLKETQYF. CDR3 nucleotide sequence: TGCAGTGCTAGTAGCGGGAGGGACCTAAAAGAGACCCAGTACTTC.

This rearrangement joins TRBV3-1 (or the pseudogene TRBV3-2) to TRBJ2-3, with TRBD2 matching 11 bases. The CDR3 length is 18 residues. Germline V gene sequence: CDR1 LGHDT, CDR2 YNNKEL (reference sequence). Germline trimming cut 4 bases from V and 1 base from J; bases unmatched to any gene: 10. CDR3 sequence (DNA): TGTGCCAGCAGCCCCAGAGTGGGTAGCGGGAGGGGCACAGATACGCAGTATTTT. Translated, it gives CASSPRVGSGRGTDTQYF.

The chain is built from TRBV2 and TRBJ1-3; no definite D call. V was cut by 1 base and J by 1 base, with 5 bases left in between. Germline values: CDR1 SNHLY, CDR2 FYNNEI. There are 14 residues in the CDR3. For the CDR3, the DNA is TGTGCCAGCAGTGAAGAGACTTCTGGAAACACCATATATTTT. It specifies CASSEETSGNTIYF.

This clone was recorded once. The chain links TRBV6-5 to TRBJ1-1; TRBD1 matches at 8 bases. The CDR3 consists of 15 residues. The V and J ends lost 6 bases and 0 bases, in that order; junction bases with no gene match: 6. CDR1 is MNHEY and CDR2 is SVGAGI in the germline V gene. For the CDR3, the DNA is TGTGCCAGCAGAATGATGGGACAGGTGAACACTGAAGCTTTCTTT. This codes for CASRMMGQVNTEAFF.

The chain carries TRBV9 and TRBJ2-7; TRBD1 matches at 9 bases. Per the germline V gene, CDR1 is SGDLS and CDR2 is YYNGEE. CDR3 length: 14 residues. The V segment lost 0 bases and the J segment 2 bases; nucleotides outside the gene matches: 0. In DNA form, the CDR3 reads TGTGCCAGCAGCGTAGGGACAGGGGCCTACGAGCAGTACTTC. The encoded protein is CASSVGTGAYEQYF. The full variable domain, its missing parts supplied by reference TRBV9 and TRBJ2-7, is DSGVTQTPKHLITATGQRVTLRCSPRSGDLSVYWYQQSLDQGLQFLIQYYNGEERAKGNILERFSAQQFPDLHSELNLSSLELGDSALYFCASSVGTGAYEQYFGPGTRLTVT.

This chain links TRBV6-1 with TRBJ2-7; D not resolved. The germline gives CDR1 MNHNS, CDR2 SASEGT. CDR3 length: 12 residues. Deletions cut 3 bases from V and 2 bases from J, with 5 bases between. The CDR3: CASSDQAYEQYF. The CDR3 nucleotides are TGTGCCAGCAGTGACCAGGCCTACGAGCAGTACTTC.

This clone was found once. The DNA of the CDR3 is TGTGCCAGCTCACCGCAGGAGGGACTCTACGAGCAGTACTTC. Encoded protein: CASSPQEGLYEQYF. The gene calls are TRBV18 and TRBJ2-7, with D possibly TRBD2 on 6 matching bases. The CDR3 has 14 amino acids. The germline V gene has CDR1 KGHSH and CDR2 LQKENI. V gave up 3 bases and J gave up 3 bases, with 12 bases separating them. Complete variable domain (other parts from reference TRBV18 and TRBJ2-7): NAGVMQNPRHLVRRRGQEARLRCSPMKGHSHVYWYRQLPEEGLKFMVYLQKENIIDESGMPKERFSAEFPKEGPSILRIQQVVRGDSAAYFCASSPQEGLYEQYFGPGTRLTVT.

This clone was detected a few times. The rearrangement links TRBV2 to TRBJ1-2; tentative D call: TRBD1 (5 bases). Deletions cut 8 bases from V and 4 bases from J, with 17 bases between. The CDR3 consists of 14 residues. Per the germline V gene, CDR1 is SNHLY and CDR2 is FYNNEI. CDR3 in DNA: TGTGCCAGCCAACGGTATGGGGGAAGCTATGGCTACACCTTC. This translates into CASQRYGGSYGYTF.

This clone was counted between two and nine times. The CDR3 loop is CASSWDREAFF. The CDR3 DNA is TGTGCCAGCAGCTGGGACAGGGAAGCTTTCTTT. V is TRBV28 and J is TRBJ1-1; 8 bases map to TRBD1. There are 11 residues in the CDR3. Germline CDR1 MDHEN, CDR2 SYDVKM. The V segment lost 6 bases and the J segment 8 bases; nucleotides outside the gene matches: 2.

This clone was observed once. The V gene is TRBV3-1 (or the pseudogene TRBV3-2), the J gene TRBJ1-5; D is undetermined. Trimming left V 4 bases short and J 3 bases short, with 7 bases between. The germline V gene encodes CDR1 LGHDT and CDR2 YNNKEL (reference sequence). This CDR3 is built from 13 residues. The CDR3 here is CASSPTFNQPQHF. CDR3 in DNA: TGTGCCAGCAGCCCGACTTTCAATCAGCCCCAGCATTTT.

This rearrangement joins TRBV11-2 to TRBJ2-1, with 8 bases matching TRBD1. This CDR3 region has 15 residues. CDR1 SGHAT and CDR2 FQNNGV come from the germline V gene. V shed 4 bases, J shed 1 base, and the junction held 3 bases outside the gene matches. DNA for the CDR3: TGTGCCAGCAGCTCCGGACAGGGTTCCTACAATGAGCAGTTCTTC. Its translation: CASSSGQGSYNEQFF.

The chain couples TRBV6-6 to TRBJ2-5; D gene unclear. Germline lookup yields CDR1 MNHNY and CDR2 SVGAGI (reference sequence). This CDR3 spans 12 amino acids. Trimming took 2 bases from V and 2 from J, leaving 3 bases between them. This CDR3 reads CASSYGQETQYF. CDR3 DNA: TGTGCCAGCAGTTACGGACAAGAGACCCAGTACTTC.

CDR3: CASSFIGGYTF. CDR3 nucleotide sequence: TGTGCCAGCAGTTTTATAGGTGGCTACACCTTC. J is TRBJ1-2 and V is TRBV12-3 or TRBV12-4; D gene uncertain. V was cut by 3 bases and J by 7 bases, with 6 bases left in between. The CDR3 extends over 11 amino acids.

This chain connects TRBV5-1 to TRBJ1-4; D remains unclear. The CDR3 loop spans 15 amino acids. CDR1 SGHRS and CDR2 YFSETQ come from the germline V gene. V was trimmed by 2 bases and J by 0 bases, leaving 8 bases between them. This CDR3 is CASSFYSATNEKLFF. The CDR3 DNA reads TGCGCCAGCAGCTTTTACAGTGCAACTAATGAAAAACTGTTTTTT.

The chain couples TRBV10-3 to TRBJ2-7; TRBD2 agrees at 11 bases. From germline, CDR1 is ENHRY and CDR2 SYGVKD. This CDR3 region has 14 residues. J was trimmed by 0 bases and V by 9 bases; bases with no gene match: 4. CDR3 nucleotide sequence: TGTGCCATGCGTGGGACTAGCGGCTCCTACGAGCAGTACTTC. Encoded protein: CAMRGTSGSYEQYF.

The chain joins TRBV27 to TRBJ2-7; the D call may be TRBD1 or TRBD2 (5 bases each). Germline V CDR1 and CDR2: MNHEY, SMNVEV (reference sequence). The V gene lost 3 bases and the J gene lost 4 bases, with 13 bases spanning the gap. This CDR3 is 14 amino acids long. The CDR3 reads CASSLGPPPYEQYF. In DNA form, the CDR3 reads TGTGCCAGCAGTTTGGGACCCCCCCCGTACGAGCAGTACTTC.

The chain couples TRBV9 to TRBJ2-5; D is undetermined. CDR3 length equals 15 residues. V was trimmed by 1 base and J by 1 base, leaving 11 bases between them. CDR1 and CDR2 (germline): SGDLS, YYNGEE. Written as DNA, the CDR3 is TGTGCCAGCAGCGTATTCGGCCACATCCAAGAGACCCAGTACTTC. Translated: CASSVFGHIQETQYF.

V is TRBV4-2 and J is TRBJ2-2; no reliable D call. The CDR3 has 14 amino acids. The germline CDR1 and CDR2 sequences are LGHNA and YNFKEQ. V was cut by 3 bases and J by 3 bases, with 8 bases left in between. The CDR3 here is CASSQVPDTGELFF. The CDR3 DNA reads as TGTGCCAGCAGCCAGGTTCCCGACACCGGGGAGCTGTTTTTT.

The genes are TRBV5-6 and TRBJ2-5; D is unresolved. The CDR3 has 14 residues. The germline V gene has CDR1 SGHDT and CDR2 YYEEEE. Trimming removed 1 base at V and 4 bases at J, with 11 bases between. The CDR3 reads CASSLIRIPETQYF. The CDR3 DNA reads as TGTGCCAGCAGCTTGATCCGGATTCCAGAGACCCAGTACTTC.

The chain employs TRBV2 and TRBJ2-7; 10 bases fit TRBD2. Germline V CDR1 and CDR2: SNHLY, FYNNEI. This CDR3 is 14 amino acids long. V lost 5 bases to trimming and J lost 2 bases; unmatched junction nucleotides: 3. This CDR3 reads CASSLAGGAYEQYF. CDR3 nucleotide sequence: TGTGCCAGCAGTTTAGCGGGAGGAGCCTACGAGCAGTACTTC.

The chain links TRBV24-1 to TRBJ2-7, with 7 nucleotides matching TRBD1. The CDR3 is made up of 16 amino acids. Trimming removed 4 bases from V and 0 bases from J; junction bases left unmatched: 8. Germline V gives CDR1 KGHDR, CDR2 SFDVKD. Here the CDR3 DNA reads TGTGCCACCAGTGACAGAAGGACAGGCGCCTCCTACGAGCAGTACTTC. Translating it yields CATSDRRTGASYEQYF.

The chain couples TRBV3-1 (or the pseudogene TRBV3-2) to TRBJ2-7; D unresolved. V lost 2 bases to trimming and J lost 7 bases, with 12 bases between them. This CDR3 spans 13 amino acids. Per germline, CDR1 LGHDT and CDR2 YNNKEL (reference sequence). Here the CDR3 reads CASSQSDLLEQYF. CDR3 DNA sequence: TGTGCCAGCAGCCAATCTGACCTTTTGGAGCAGTACTTC.